These T cell receptor beta chains were read from a single sample in a study of cytomegalovirus exposure and HLA in healthy donors. Only in-frame clones appear in the TCRdb table, and some are missing; sequencing was by immunoSEQ multiplex PCR. Seen here are approximately 100,000 clones, 75% to 90% observed once, and the top ten hold over 7%. The sequencing input was PBMCs. The receptors originated from a man aged 35-49 years in good health and CMV-seropositive. Each CDR3 is given with its conserved first and last residue. The order of the fields is J gene, V gene, CDR3 protein.

>TRBJ1-1|TRBV12-5
CASGFGTNTEAFF
>TRBJ1-3|TRBV6-5
CASSYGRASGNTIYF
>TRBJ1-2|TRBV5-8
CASSLIGYGYTF
>TRBJ2-7|TRBV6-1
CASSEGHSGAGEQYF
>TRBJ2-3|TRBV5-5
CASSQEPGLAGRGDTQYF
>TRBJ1-1|TRBV6-1
CASSDFFKAHSTEAFF
>TRBJ2-1|TRBV10-1
CASSGQSWDEQFF
>TRBJ2-7|TRBV9
CASSVDPDTEQYF
>TRBJ2-1|TRBV9
CASSVGLAGGPNEQFF
>TRBJ2-7|TRBV4-1
CASSQVREGRGEQYF
>TRBJ1-2|TRBV28
CASSYGTGVYGYTF
>TRBJ1-2|TRBV7-9
CASSLGADYGYTF
>TRBJ2-1|TRBV19
CASSISSYNEQFF
>TRBJ1-3|TRBV5-6
CASSSAGLSGNTIYF
>TRBJ1-1|TRBV5-5
CASSLGTSNTEAFF
>TRBJ2-3|TRBV11-2
CASSLEGGPDTQYF
>TRBJ1-1|TRBV29-1
CSVEDPRGWNTEAFF
>TRBJ1-5|TRBV7-8
CASSPRDRDSYSNQPQHF
>TRBJ1-1|TRBV7-3
CASSPAGGPNTEAFF
>-|TRBV19
CARNGQQPYEQYF
>TRBJ2-3|TRBV6-1
CASREVGAGSTDTQYF
>TRBJ1-1|TRBV14
CASSQDTGPNTEAFF
>TRBJ1-5|TRBV5-1
CASSSGQGNQPQHF
>TRBJ2-7|TRBV5-1
CASSLPGRSYEQYF
>TRBJ2-1|TRBV6-1
CASSDGFSSYNEQFF
>TRBJ2-1|TRBV27
CASSSSTGTSGVEQFF
>TRBJ2-3|TRBV2
CASGEQAGGTDTQYF
>TRBJ1-1|TRBV19
CASRSGTVNTEAFF
>-|TRBV18
CASSPRTASYYEQYF
>TRBJ2-1|TRBV5-4
CASSLGATPHEQFF
>TRBJ2-3|TRBV19
CASSPLATGYTDTQYF
>TRBJ2-7|TRBV6-1
CASSPGQHYEQYF
>TRBJ2-5|TRBV4-2
CASSQGTGRKTQYF
>TRBJ2-7|TRBV25-1
CASSESGQGGEQYF
>TRBJ1-6|TRBV5-4
CASSLGQASSYNSPLHF
>TRBJ2-7|TRBV6-5
CASGQGGPYEQYF
>-|TRBV28
CASTSPTSSSYEQYF
>TRBJ2-7|TRBV14
CASSLGVGGHEQYF
>TRBJ2-5|TRBV19
CASSKKGLADLQETQYF
>TRBJ2-4|TRBV19
CASSIIASGGQAKNIQYF
>TRBJ2-2|TRBV5-1
CASSLNRATGELFF
>TRBJ1-1|TRBV28
CASSHKRGSTEAFF
>TRBJ2-2|TRBV19
CASRYYGELFF
>TRBJ1-2|TRBV6-1
CASRTGGYGYTF
>TRBJ2-3|TRBV29-1
CSVGTTTDTQYF
>TRBJ2-3|TRBV19
CASSKAGGYDTQYF
>-|TRBV7-2
CASSLVDRANEQYF
>TRBJ2-1|TRBV5-6
CASSLGLAGGITYNEQFF
>TRBJ2-1|TRBV28
CASSFVMGEGVSNEQFF
>TRBJ2-1|TRBV7-6
CASSLGTPYNEQFF
>TRBJ1-2|TRBV2
CASSEASVPYGYTF
>TRBJ2-3|TRBV11-3
CASSSAGDTDTQYF
>TRBJ1-4|TRBV7-6
CASSTNGATNEKLFF
>TRBJ1-1|TRBV2
CASTGTEAFF